This T cell receptor (beta chain) was recovered during a study of cytomegalovirus exposure and HLA in healthy donors. Study-wide findings and caveats: Presence/absence analyses rested on an assumption that sequencing depth was roughly uniform across donors. There were about 160 TCR beta chains listed as cytomegalovirus-associated. Clonal expansion was found to be greater in HLA-associated TCR beta chains than in equally common others in a later analysis.

Comments on this clone: Its antigen remains unknown.

The CDR3 covers 15 residues. Germline CDR1 reads MNHNS; CDR2 reads SASEGT. Trimming took 8 bases from V and 4 from J, leaving 21 bases between them. Use of 60 Vbeta and 13 Jbeta primers characterized the PCR. Produced via immunoSEQ multiplex PCR; TCRdb's table is partial and in-frame only. In the table there are roughly 180,000 clones, around 80% of which are singletons. The sequence was collected from a female donor in good health and CMV-seronegative. This chain links TRBV6-1 with TRBJ2-7; possibly TRBD1 for D (6 bases). Sequencing used PBMCs. This CDR3 is CASCKKSGGLYEQYF. The CDR3 DNA reads TGTGCCAGCTGCAAGAAATCTGGGGGCCTATACGAGCAGTACTTC.